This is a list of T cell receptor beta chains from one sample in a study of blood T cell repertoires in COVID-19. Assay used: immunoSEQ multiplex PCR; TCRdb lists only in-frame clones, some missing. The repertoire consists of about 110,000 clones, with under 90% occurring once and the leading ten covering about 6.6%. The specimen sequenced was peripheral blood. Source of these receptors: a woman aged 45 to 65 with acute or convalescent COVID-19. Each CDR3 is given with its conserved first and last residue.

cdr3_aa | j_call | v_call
CASSDTGLELFF | TRBJ2-2 | TRBV2
CASSRTDGTGELFF | TRBJ2-2 | TRBV7-3
CASSEQEHSPLHF | TRBJ1-6 | TRBV10-2
CAWSLAGVSYEQYF | TRBJ2-7 | TRBV30
CASSQAHRGSYEQYF | TRBJ2-7 | TRBV4-1
CAWTLKGDRGNYGYTF | TRBJ1-2 | TRBV30
CASSEGRTVSGANVLTF | TRBJ2-6 | TRBV6-4
CASSVEMAYGYTF | TRBJ1-2 | TRBV9
CASSRGGEQFF | TRBJ2-1 | TRBV2
CASTVEGTAAGELFF | TRBJ2-2 | TRBV6-5
CASMRERGTEAFF | TRBJ1-1 | TRBV19
CASNTYGTPPYEQYF | TRBJ2-7 | TRBV6-5